The 24 T cell receptor beta chains in this list originate from one sample, sequenced in a study of T cell repertoires in cytomegalovirus infection. MiXCR, applied by TCRdb to the reads, yields one record per CDR3 protein. In the table there are 200,000 or so distinct CDR3 sequences, approximately 28% of which are singletons. The source material was PBMCs. These receptors originate from a human donor in good health (CMV status not recorded). Some clones in this sample may be carry-over from other donors' samples.

This clonotype turned up a few times. The chain is built from TRBV7-9 and TRBJ2-7; D unresolved. From germline, CDR1 is SEHNR and CDR2 FQNEAQ (reference sequence). Trimming left V 0 bases short and J 5 bases short, with 8 bases between. This CDR3 has 13 residues. The CDR3: CASSLAPYDEQYF. CDR3 nucleotides: TGTGCCAGCAGCTTAGCACCCTACGACGAGCAGTACTTC.

V gene TRBV11-2 combines with J gene TRBJ1-2; D gene ambiguous. The CDR3 length is 16 residues. Germline CDR1 is SGHAT and CDR2 is FQNNGV. The V end lost 4 bases, the J end lost 7 bases, and 22 bases lay between the germline ends. In DNA, the CDR3 is TGTGCCAGCAGCTCACCAACCAGGACCTACGGCGGTGGCTACACCTTC. This translates into CASSSPTRTYGGGYTF.

This clonotype has just a few counts. The V call is TRBV7-8, the J call TRBJ1-1, with unresolved D. Germline CDR1 is SGHVS and CDR2 is FQNEAQ. Trimming removed 5 bases at V and 4 bases at J, with 14 bases between. The CDR3 covers 14 residues. CDR3 nucleotides: TGTGCCAGCAGCCCCCGGCAGGCGGGCACTGAAGCTTTCTTT. Translated: CASSPRQAGTEAFF.

In its sample, this clonotype was seen many times. CDR3 protein: CASSLNPGAQETQYF. The CDR3 coding sequence is TGTGCCAGCAGCTTAAACCCAGGGGCTCAAGAGACCCAGTACTTC. The chain employs TRBV7-3 and TRBJ2-5, with D tentatively TRBD1 (6 bases). The CDR3 length is 15 residues. The V end lost 1 base, the J end lost 2 bases, and 11 bases lay between the germline ends. Germline V CDR1 and CDR2: SGHTA, FQGTGA.

The chain employs TRBV7-3 and TRBJ1-1, with D hard to call. The CDR3 totals 13 residues. V was trimmed by 1 base and J by 4 bases, leaving 7 bases between them. Germline-derived CDR1 and CDR2 are SGHTA and FQGTGA. The CDR3, as DNA: TGTGCCAGCAGCTTAAAGACGGCCACTGAAGCTTTCTTT. It yields the protein CASSLKTATEAFF.

This clonotype was seen at least ten times. This chain joins TRBV7-3 and TRBJ2-5; D not certain. The V and J ends lost 1 base and 1 base respectively, with 4 bases between them. The germline gives CDR1 SGHTA, CDR2 FQGTGA. The length of the CDR3 is 13 residues. Written as DNA, the CDR3 is TGTGCCAGCAGCTTAAATCGCCAAGAGACCCAGTACTTC. It is translated as CASSLNRQETQYF.

The chain joins TRBV10-2 to TRBJ2-3, with 7 bases lining up with TRBD1. The CDR3 is made up of 15 amino acids. Germline assignment: CDR1 WSHSY and CDR2 SAAADI. V dropped 6 bases and J dropped 0; count of bases not matched to a gene: 6. CDR3 amino acids: CASSVQGSSTDTQYF. The CDR3 nucleotides read TGCGCCAGCAGCGTACAGGGGTCAAGCACAGATACGCAGTATTTT.

A few counts support this clonotype. The CDR3 DNA reads TGTGCCAGCACCGATGACAGGCGGATAGGAGCTTTCTTT. Protein sequence: CASTDDRRIGAFF. The genes are TRBV6-2 or TRBV6-3 and TRBJ1-1; weak D call: TRBD1 (6 bases). The germline CDR1 and CDR2 sequences are MNHEY and SVGEGT. This CDR3 comprises 13 residues. The ends were cut back, 7 bases at V and 10 bases at J, with 19 bases in the middle.

J is TRBJ1-1 and V is TRBV6-5; no clear D gene. The V and J ends lost 6 bases and 0 bases respectively, with 17 bases between them. The germline V gene has CDR1 MNHEY and CDR2 SVGAGI. The CDR3 contains 16 residues. The CDR3 sequence is CASSSRVAGMNTEAFF. CDR3 bases: TGTGCCAGCAGCTCGAGGGTGGCGGGTATGAACACTGAAGCTTTCTTT.

The V and J genes are TRBV6-5 and TRBJ1-4, with a weak D call TRBD1 (5 bases). Germline V CDR1 and CDR2: MNHEY, SVGAGI. The length of the CDR3 is 16 residues. V lost 3 bases and J 7 bases, leaving 18 bases between the germline ends. CDR3 DNA: TGTGCCAGCAGTTATAGAGCAGGGCCGCCCACTGAAAAACTGTTTTTT. Its translation: CASSYRAGPPTEKLFF.

The J gene is TRBJ1-1, the V gene TRBV2; D unresolved. The CDR3 is 13 amino acids. Germline values: CDR1 SNHLY, CDR2 FYNNEI. Trimming stripped 2 bases from V and 1 base from J, with 5 bases between. As DNA, the CDR3 is TGTGCCAGCAGTGAACGCGAGAACACTGAAGCTTTCTTT. Translation gives CASSERENTEAFF. Filled out from reference TRBV2 and TRBJ1-1, the complete variable domain reads EPEVTQTPSHQVTQMGQEVILRCVPISNHLYFYWYRQILGQKVEFLVSFYNNEISEKSEIFDDQFSVERPDGSNFTLKIRSTKLEDSAMYFCASSERENTEAFFGQGTRLTVV.

There are many counts of this clonotype. The chain employs TRBV7-2 and TRBJ1-6, with 7 bases identical to TRBD1. Germline CDR1 reads SGHTA; CDR2 reads FQGNSA. The CDR3 runs 15 residues. Unmatched junction bases numbered 3, after V lost 3 bases and J lost 4 bases. CDR3 in amino acids: CASSFDRAYNSPLHF. DNA of the CDR3: TGTGCCAGCAGCTTTGACAGGGCTTATAATTCACCCCTCCACTTT.

V is TRBV4-1 and J is TRBJ1-1; D unresolved. From germline, CDR1 is MGHRA and CDR2 YSYEKL. V gave up 0 bases and J gave up 0 bases, with 11 bases separating them. The CDR3 has 16 residues. The CDR3 protein is CASSQEGFWLNTEAFF. CDR3 DNA: TGCGCCAGCAGCCAAGAAGGGTTCTGGCTGAACACTGAAGCTTTCTTT.

As regards this clonotype: A much larger clone sits a single nucleotide away, making a read error possible. No conserved phenylalanine or tryptophan ends this CDR3, so it is likely a read error. The V gene is TRBV7-2, the J gene TRBJ2-7, with no clear D. The germline V gene has CDR1 SGHTA and CDR2 FQGNSA. Trimming removed 2 bases from V and 3 bases from J, with 2 bases in between. CDR3 length: 11 amino acids. In DNA, the CDR3 is TGTGCCAGCAGCTTAAGCTACGAGCAGTACTCC. Its protein product is CASSLSYEQYS.

This clonotype was detected a few times. The chain couples TRBV28 to TRBJ2-1, with D perhaps assigned TRBD1 or TRBD2 (6 bases each). CDR1 MDHEN and CDR2 SYDVKM come from the germline V gene. The V gene lost 4 bases and the J gene lost 7 bases, with 17 bases spanning the gap. This CDR3 is built from 15 residues. This chain's CDR3 is CASSSGGGLYNEQFF. Here the CDR3 DNA reads TGTGCCAGCAGTTCGGGTGGGGGGCTCTATAATGAGCAGTTCTTC. Together with reference TRBV28 and TRBJ2-1, the CDR3 gives the full variable domain: DVKVTQSSRYLVKRTGEKVFLECVQDMDHENMFWYRQDPGLGLRLIYFSYDVKMKEKGDIPEGYSVSREKKERFSLILESASTNQTSMYLCASSSGGGLYNEQFFGPGTRLTVL.

Only a few counts were recorded for this clonotype. The V call is TRBV7-9, the J call TRBJ2-5; the match to TRBD1 covers 10 bases. The CDR3 spans 15 residues. J gave up 5 bases and V 5 bases, and 8 bases lay outside the gene matches. From germline, CDR1 is SEHNR and CDR2 FQNEAQ (reference sequence). The CDR3 DNA reads as TGTGCCAGCAGCCCACGGGACAGGGGAGAGGAGACCCAGTACTTC. This encodes CASSPRDRGEETQYF.

This chain uses TRBV15 with TRBJ1-2; D remains ambiguous. V lost 0 bases, J lost 8 bases, and 16 bases lay in between. CDR1 LNHNV and CDR2 YYDKDF come from the germline V gene (reference sequence). This CDR3 contains 15 residues. The CDR3 here is CATSRDQRGSEGYTF. The CDR3 DNA is TGTGCCACCAGCAGAGATCAGCGGGGATCGGAGGGCTACACCTTC.

Ten or more counts support this clonotype. CDR3 bases: TGTGCCAGCCGACCCGGGGGAGTCAATTCACCCCTCCACTTT. Protein sequence: CASRPGGVNSPLHF. This rearrangement joins TRBV12-3 or TRBV12-4 to TRBJ1-6; D is perhaps TRBD1 (5 bases). The germline V and J ends were trimmed by 8 bases and 7 bases, with 15 bases remaining between them. This CDR3 comprises 14 residues.

The CDR3 reads CASSEADYNSPLHF. CDR3 DNA sequence: TGTGCCAGCAGCGAGGCGGATTATAATTCACCCCTCCACTTT. The J gene is TRBJ1-6, the V gene TRBV14; D gene unclear. The V end was cut by 5 bases, the J end by 4 bases, with 9 bases between. This CDR3 is 14 amino acids long. CDR1 and CDR2 (germline): SGHDN, FVKESK.

This clonotype came up once. This sequence joins TRBV3-1 and TRBJ1-4; 7 bases agree with TRBD1. The ends lost 2 bases at V and 7 bases at J; junction bases unmatched: 4. The CDR3 loop spans 14 amino acids. Germline values: CDR1 LGHDT, CDR2 YNNKEL (reference sequence). The CDR3 sequence is CASSQRQGGEKLFF. As DNA, the CDR3 is TGTGCCAGCAGCCAACGACAGGGAGGTGAAAAACTGTTTTTT.

The chain recombines TRBV4-1 with TRBJ2-4; D perhaps matches TRBD2 (6 bases). The CDR3 extends over 18 amino acids. V was shortened by 4 bases and J by 1 base, with 20 bases between the two germline ends. CDR1 MGHRA and CDR2 YSYEKL come from the germline V gene. CDR3 bases: TGCGCCAGCAGCCTGGGAGGCGGTAGCGCTATGGCCAAAAACATTCAGTACTTC. Translation gives CASSLGGGSAMAKNIQYF.

The chain has TRBV7-2 and TRBJ1-2; a weak D match, TRBD1 (5 bases). With 6 bases removed from V and 3 bases from J, the gap between germline ends came to 17 bases. Germline V gene data show CDR1 as SGHTA and CDR2 as FQGNSA. This CDR3 has 15 amino acids. CDR3 sequence (DNA): TGTGCCAGCAGTGATGGGGGACCCTGGGACTATGGCTACACCTTC. It specifies CASSDGGPWDYGYTF. The variable domain in full, completed from reference TRBV7-2 and TRBJ1-2, reads GAGVSQSPSNKVTEKGKDVELRCDPISGHTALYWYRQSLGQGLEFLIYFQGNSAPDKSGLPSDRFSAERTGGSVSTLTIQRTQQEDSAVYLCASSDGGPWDYGYTFGSGTRLTVV.

The J gene is TRBJ2-5, the V gene TRBV5-1; no clear D gene. The germline CDR1 and CDR2 sequences are SGHRS and YFSETQ. Between the trimmed V and J ends, which lost 0 bases and 1 base, there was a span of 7 bases. The CDR3 runs 14 residues. For the CDR3, the DNA is TGCGCCAGCAGCTTGGTGGCGAGCCAAGAGACCCAGTACTTC. This codes for CASSLVASQETQYF.

This clonotype turned up a few times. The chain joins TRBV5-5 to TRBJ1-1; D is undetermined. Looked up from germline, CDR1 is SGHKS and CDR2 is YYEKEE (reference sequence). CDR3 length: 14 residues. With 3 bases removed from V and 1 base from J, the gap between germline ends came to 10 bases. This CDR3 is CASSSTVKNTEAFF. CDR3 nucleotides: TGTGCCAGCAGCTCAACAGTGAAGAACACTGAAGCTTTCTTT.